Each of the 8 T cell receptor beta chains below was sequenced from the same sample in a study of control samples from healthy donors and cancer patients. Sequencing used immunoSEQ multiplex PCR; TCRdb keeps in-frame clones, though not all of them. The data hold 15,000 or so clones, with around 86% observed a single time. The sequenced sample was PBMCs. These receptors came from a woman in her seventies with colorectal cancer.

This clone was found once. The chain has TRBV9 and TRBJ1-6, with 8 nucleotides matching TRBD1. The ends lost 4 bases at V and 10 bases at J; junction bases unmatched: 13. Germline CDR1 reads SGDLS; CDR2 reads YYNGEE. The CDR3 has 16 residues. As DNA, the CDR3 is TGTGCCAGCAGCAGACCCGGACAGGGAACCGGCTCACCCCTCCACTTT. Protein sequence: CASSRPGQGTGSPLHF.

The chain couples TRBV4-1 to TRBJ2-1; 10 bases are a match to TRBD2. The trim removed 1 base at V and 9 bases at J, leaving 6 bases unmatched. The CDR3 covers 15 residues. Germline-derived CDR1 and CDR2 are MGHRA and YSYEKL. The CDR3 nucleotides are TGCGCCAGCAGCCAAGGGCTAGCGGGAGACGGTGAGCAGTTCTTC. Amino acids: CASSQGLAGDGEQFF.

The genes are TRBV24-1 and TRBJ1-2; D call uncertain. CDR1 is KGHDR, CDR2 SFDVKD, per germline. There are 11 residues in the CDR3. V lost 5 bases, J lost 4 bases, and 4 bases lay in between. CDR3 bases: TGTGCCACCAGTGCTGGCTATGGCTACACCTTC. As protein: CATSAGYGYTF.

This chain joins TRBV2 and TRBJ2-2, with 10 bases that match TRBD1. The germline V gene encodes CDR1 SNHLY and CDR2 FYNNEI. The J segment lost 4 bases and the V segment lost 6 bases, leaving 5 bases of the junction unmatched. The CDR3 is 15 residues long. This chain's CDR3 is CASRWGQGITGELFF. The CDR3 bases are TGTGCCAGCAGGTGGGGACAGGGGATCACCGGGGAGCTGTTTTTT.

The chain uses TRBV9 and TRBJ1-1, with 12 positions matching TRBD1. The length of the CDR3 is 17 residues. The germline gives CDR1 SGDLS, CDR2 YYNGEE. V was pared by 3 bases and J by 1 base, with 7 bases of the junction left unmatched. The CDR3: CASSADGTGGWNTEAFF. DNA for the CDR3: TGTGCCAGCAGCGCCGACGGGACAGGGGGCTGGAACACTGAAGCTTTCTTT.

This chain joins TRBV2 and TRBJ1-6; D gene uncertain. CDR1 is SNHLY, CDR2 FYNNEI, per germline. The V end was cut by 4 bases, the J end by 12 bases, with 10 bases between. CDR3 size: 12 residues. CDR3 region: CASSVKYGPLHF. CDR3 coding DNA: TGTGCCAGCAGTGTTAAGTATGGACCCCTCCACTTT.

The rearrangement uses TRBV19 and TRBJ2-2; D call uncertain. The CDR3 totals 13 residues. Germline CDR1 LNHDA, CDR2 SQIVND (reference sequence). V dropped 3 bases and J dropped 8 bases, with 10 bases sitting between them. In nucleotides, the CDR3 is TGTGCCAGTAGTATCATAAGATTGGGGGAGCTGTTTTTT. It codes for CASSIIRLGELFF.

The rearrangement links TRBV7-3 to TRBJ1-3; no firm D call. This CDR3 is built from 14 residues. V lost 5 bases and J 4 bases, leaving 12 bases between the germline ends. In germline, CDR1 is SGHTA, CDR2 FQGTGA. This CDR3 is CASSSGPTGNTIYF. The DNA for the CDR3 is TGTGCCAGCAGCAGTGGACCGACGGGAAACACCATATATTTT.